Listed here are 21 T cell receptor beta chains from one sample, sequenced in a study of molecular identifiers for immune sequencing clone quantification. TCRdb ran MiXCR on the PCR reads and lists one entry per CDR3 protein. The sample lists approximately 550,000 distinct CDR3 sequences, about a fifth occurring once. The sample consisted of naive CD8+ T cells from blood, with Jurkat cell RNA spiked in. Subset noted: FACS-sorted CD8+CD4-CCR7+CD45RA+ naive T cells. All receptors derive from a human donor in good health. Some libraries in this study had Jurkat cell RNA spiked in.

As to this clonotype: This may come from a read error, since a much larger clone is one base off. J is TRBJ1-1 and V is TRBV12-3 or TRBV12-4; 7 bases line up with TRBD1. Trimming cost V 8 bases and J 2 bases; bases outside gene matches: 8. This CDR3 comprises 14 residues. CDR3 DNA sequence: TGTGCCAGCGGTCATGGACAGGATAACACTGAAGCTTTCTTT. Residues: CASGHGQDNTEAFF.

This clonotype was detected ten times or more. CDR3 in DNA: TGTGCCAGCAGCCCACAAGCAGGGAGTTTTGCGGATACTGAAGCTTTCTTT. As protein: CASSPQAGSFADTEAFF. The chain combines TRBV7-2 with TRBJ1-1; maybe TRBD1 (5 bases). The CDR3 sequence is 17 residues long. In germline, CDR1 is SGHTA, CDR2 FQGNSA. V was clipped by 5 bases and J by 5 bases, with 24 bases between them.

Remarks on this clonotype: This may be a read error: a much more frequent sequence differs by one nucleotide. The rearrangement joins TRBV2 to TRBJ1-5; D may be TRBD1 (5 bases). The length of the CDR3 is 15 residues. Germline values: CDR1 SNHLY, CDR2 FYNNEI. V gave up 3 bases and J gave up 6 bases, with 15 bases separating them. CDR3 sequence (DNA): TGTGCCAGCAGTGAGTTATTCAGGGTGGGTCAGCCCCAGCATTTT. Amino acids: CASSELFRVGQPQHF. Full variable domain (rest looked up from reference TRBV2 and TRBJ1-5): EPEVTQTPSHQVTQMGQEVILRCVPISNHLYFYWYRQILGQKVEFLVSFYNNEISEKSEIFDDQFSVERPDGSNFTLKIRSTKLEDSAMYFCASSELFRVGQPQHFGDGTRLSIL.

In this sample, this clonotype turned up a few times. V usage is TRBV28 and J usage is TRBJ2-3; D unclear. With 4 bases removed from V and 1 base from J, the gap between germline ends came to 9 bases. CDR1 and CDR2 from the germline V gene are MDHEN and SYDVKM. The CDR3 length is 14 residues. CDR3 bases: TGTGCCAGCAGTTCCCGTTACGGCACAGATACGCAGTATTTT. This translates into CASSSRYGTDTQYF.

At least ten counts were recorded for this clonotype. The gene calls are TRBV5-1 and TRBJ1-3; no reliable D call. In germline, CDR1 is SGHRS, CDR2 YFSETQ. The CDR3 extends over 15 amino acids. V was trimmed by 0 bases and J by 0 bases, leaving 7 bases between them. The CDR3 nucleotides are TGCGCCAGCAGCTTGGTTTCAGACTCTGGAAACACCATATATTTT. It translates to CASSLVSDSGNTIYF.

A note on this clonotype: The junction departs from the called germline gene at one end, perhaps through a read error. The chain links TRBV4-3 to TRBJ1-1; no clear D. The CDR3 length is 15 residues. Germline CDR1 and CDR2: LGHNA and YSLEER. DNA for the CDR3: TGCGCCAGCGGCCAAGGTTCAGCGATGAACACTGAAGCTTTCTTT. Residues: CASGQGSAMNTEAFF.

This clonotype came up many times. The chain uses TRBV4-1 and TRBJ1-1; no definite D call. Germline V lookup: CDR1 MGHRA, CDR2 YSYEKL. The CDR3 spans 13 residues. Trimming took 1 base from V and 2 from J, leaving 5 bases between them. CDR3 sequence reads: CASSQGRNTEAFF. The CDR3 DNA reads as TGCGCCAGCAGCCAAGGCAGAAACACTGAAGCTTTCTTT.

This clonotype was observed many times. The V gene is TRBV12-3 or TRBV12-4, the J gene TRBJ1-5; D not resolved. V dropped 0 bases and J dropped 7 bases, with 7 bases sitting between them. This CDR3 contains 13 residues. CDR3 region: CASSLAGLQPQHF. In nucleotides, the CDR3 is TGTGCCAGCAGTTTAGCAGGGCTGCAGCCCCAGCATTTT.

The chain employs TRBV12-3 or TRBV12-4 and TRBJ1-6; D possibly corresponds to TRBD1 (5 bases). V lost 3 bases and J 4 bases, leaving 10 bases between the germline ends. The CDR3 runs 15 residues. The DNA of the CDR3 is TGTGCCAGCAGTTTCGAGACAGCTTATAATTCACCCCTCCACTTT. The encoded protein is CASSFETAYNSPLHF.

The chain employs TRBV12-5 and TRBJ2-7; TRBD1 matches 7 bases. There are 14 residues in the CDR3. Per germline, CDR1 LGHNT and CDR2 FRNRAP. V shed 1 base, J shed 5 bases, and the junction held 5 bases outside the gene matches. CDR3 sequence (DNA): TGTGCTAGTGGTTTGGGGACAGGCTTCAACGAGCAGTACTTC. Translation: CASGLGTGFNEQYF.

The rearrangement links TRBV20-1 to TRBJ2-3; D call uncertain. This CDR3 is 15 amino acids long. Germline CDR1 DFQATT, CDR2 SNEGSKA (reference sequence). Trimming shortened V by 3 bases and J by 4 bases, and 17 bases separated the two germline ends. The CDR3 spells CSARGRQGVADTQYF. The DNA for the CDR3 is TGCAGTGCTAGGGGTAGGCAAGGAGTTGCAGATACGCAGTATTTT.

This clonotype has ten or more counts. V gene TRBV7-9 combines with J gene TRBJ2-1; D might be TRBD2 (6 bases). Germline V gives CDR1 SEHNR, CDR2 FQNEAQ (reference sequence). This CDR3 region has 15 residues. V was cut by 6 bases and J by 5 bases, with 17 bases left in between. This chain's CDR3 is CASRSRSGVDNEQFF. Here the CDR3 DNA reads TGTGCCAGCAGATCACGGTCGGGGGTCGACAATGAGCAGTTCTTC.

This clonotype has ten or more counts. Germline is not matched at one junction end, which may reflect a read error. The chain uses TRBV5-3 and TRBJ1-1; no reliable D call. TRBV5-3 counts as an open reading frame of uncertain function. The CDR3 consists of 14 residues. The CDR3 region is CASSLAGLDTEAFF. The CDR3 bases are TGTGCCAGCAGCTTGGCGGGGTTGGACACTGAAGCTTTCTTT.

This clonotype was seen repeatedly, ten times or more. V usage is TRBV5-1 and J usage is TRBJ1-1; TRBD1 matches 12 bases. Germline lookup yields CDR1 SGHRS and CDR2 YFSETQ. V shed 3 bases, J shed 4 bases, and the junction held 7 bases outside the gene matches. The CDR3 consists of 16 residues. The DNA of the CDR3 is TGCGCCAGCAGCTCCCGGGACAGGGGGCGTTTCACTGAAGCTTTCTTT. This sequence encodes CASSSRDRGRFTEAFF.

About this clonotype: This clone may be a read error of a much larger clone one base away. The chain recombines TRBV19 with TRBJ1-3, with D possibly TRBD1 on 5 matching bases. The V gene's germline CDR1 is LNHDA and CDR2 SQIVND (reference sequence). This CDR3 contains 12 residues. CDR3 bases: TGTGCCAGTAGTCAATCGGAGGACACCACATATTTT. This encodes CASSQSEDTTYF. The variable domain in full, completed from reference TRBV19 and TRBJ1-3, reads DGGITQSPKYLFRKEGQNVTLSCEQNLNHDAMYWYRQDPGQGLRLIYYSQIVNDFQKGDIAEGYSVSREKKESFPLTVTSAQKNPTAFYLCASSQSEDTTYFGEGSWLTVV.

This clonotype was recorded many times. The chain couples TRBV6-5 to TRBJ1-2; 7 bases are shared with TRBD1. This CDR3 is 15 amino acids long. The V and J ends lost 5 bases and 2 bases, in that order; junction bases with no gene match: 8. Germline V gene data show CDR1 as MNHEY and CDR2 as SVGAGI. The CDR3 loop reads CASSQDRRINYGYTF. For the CDR3, the DNA is TGTGCCAGCAGTCAGGACAGGCGAATAAACTATGGCTACACCTTC.

V and J are TRBV25-1 and TRBJ2-7; D uncertain. The CDR3 spans 14 residues. V was cut by 4 bases and J by 4 bases, with 14 bases left in between. Germline CDR1 reads MGHDK; CDR2 reads SYGVNS. CDR3 DNA: TGTGCCAGCAGTGTCGCGGCAGCCGCGTACGAGCAGTACTTC. It translates to CASSVAAAAYEQYF.

This clonotype was picked up a small number of times. The chain combines TRBV11-2 with TRBJ2-3; 9 nucleotides match TRBD2. Per the germline V gene, CDR1 is SGHAT and CDR2 is FQNNGV. The V segment lost 5 bases and the J segment 2 bases; nucleotides outside the gene matches: 8. The CDR3 sequence is 16 residues long. The DNA for the CDR3 is TGTGCCAGCAGCGCACGCCGACTAGCGGACACAGATACGCAGTATTTT. Encoded protein: CASSARRLADTDTQYF.

Ten or more counts support this clonotype. This chain connects TRBV5-1 to TRBJ2-3; TRBD2 agrees at 13 bases. The CDR3 runs 16 residues. Germline values: CDR1 SGHRS, CDR2 YFSETQ. V lost 3 bases and J lost 3; bases outside the gene matches: 4. The CDR3 DNA sequence: TGCGCCAGCAGCTGGACTAGCGGGAGCCATACAGATACGCAGTATTTT. Translating it yields CASSWTSGSHTDTQYF.

This clonotype was picked up a small number of times. CDR3 sequence reads: CASSHTLSSGGPWDTQYF. Here the CDR3 DNA reads TGTGCCAGCAGCCACACCCTCTCTAGCGGGGGTCCTTGGGATACGCAGTATTTT. This rearrangement joins TRBV3-2 to TRBJ2-3; no check of the table's D call, TRBD2, against the DNA was made. TRBV3-2 is a pseudogene segment. This CDR3 contains 18 residues.

This clonotype was seen ten or more times. V usage is TRBV30 and J usage is TRBJ1-1, with a weak D call TRBD1 (6 bases). The V gene lost 2 bases and the J gene lost 3 bases, with 16 bases spanning the gap. This CDR3 comprises 15 residues. CDR1 is GTSNPN and CDR2 is SVGIG in the germline V gene (reference sequence). For the CDR3, the DNA is TGTGCCTGGAGTACATCGGACAGCATCCACACTGAAGCTTTCTTT. Its protein product is CAWSTSDSIHTEAFF.